The entry below gives a single T cell receptor beta chain sequence along with its context. Antigen specificity is unknown. TCRdb's copy holds only in-frame clones and misses some; the assay was immunoSEQ multiplex PCR. This sample has about 470,000 clones, with 70% to 80% found just once. This sample stems from a study of shared clonotypes between healthy human individuals. The CDR3 spans 16 residues. With V trimmed by 0 bases and J by 5 bases, 8 bases remained unmatched. CDR1 SGDLS and CDR2 YYNGEE come from the germline V gene. General observations from the study: Sequencing depth was a factor that was expected to affect clonotype sharing among donors.

The TCR sequence derives from a woman in her 40s in good health. Some clones in this sample may be carry-over from other donors' samples. The genes are TRBV9 and TRBJ2-7; 10 bases agree with TRBD2. The material sequenced was PBMCs. In DNA form, the CDR3 reads TGTGCCAGCAGCGTAGTAGTAGCGGGAGGTGTACACGAGCAGTACTTC. Translated: CASSVVVAGGVHEQYF.